Ten or more counts support the clone carrying this T cell receptor beta chain. Its antigen is currently unknown. The sample is drawn from a study of CD8 T cells in ankylosing spondylitis. The study, taken as a whole, reports: Clones linked to disease were reported to show significant enrichment in matched ankylosing spondylitis synovial fluid. The study identified a TCR beta motif of under ten highly homologous variants that appeared characteristic of ankylosing spondylitis blood.

The CDR3 covers 13 residues. V was trimmed by 1 base and J by 8 bases, leaving 11 bases between them. Germline CDR1 is SGHTA and CDR2 is FQGNSA. From the 5' RACE reads, TCRdb called clonotypes with MiXCR, one entry per CDR3 protein. The sample contains around 230,000 distinct CDR3 sequences, over 7% of which appear only once. The sequenced material came from blood, either unsorted or a sorted T cell fraction (not recorded which). The gene calls are TRBV7-2 and TRBJ1-2, with D unresolved. The clonotype was recovered from a female donor with ankylosing spondylitis or in good health (not recorded which). The CDR3 region has the DNA TGTGCCAGCAGCTTAGAAGGGCCAGTGGGCTACACCTTC. Its protein product is CASSLEGPVGYTF.